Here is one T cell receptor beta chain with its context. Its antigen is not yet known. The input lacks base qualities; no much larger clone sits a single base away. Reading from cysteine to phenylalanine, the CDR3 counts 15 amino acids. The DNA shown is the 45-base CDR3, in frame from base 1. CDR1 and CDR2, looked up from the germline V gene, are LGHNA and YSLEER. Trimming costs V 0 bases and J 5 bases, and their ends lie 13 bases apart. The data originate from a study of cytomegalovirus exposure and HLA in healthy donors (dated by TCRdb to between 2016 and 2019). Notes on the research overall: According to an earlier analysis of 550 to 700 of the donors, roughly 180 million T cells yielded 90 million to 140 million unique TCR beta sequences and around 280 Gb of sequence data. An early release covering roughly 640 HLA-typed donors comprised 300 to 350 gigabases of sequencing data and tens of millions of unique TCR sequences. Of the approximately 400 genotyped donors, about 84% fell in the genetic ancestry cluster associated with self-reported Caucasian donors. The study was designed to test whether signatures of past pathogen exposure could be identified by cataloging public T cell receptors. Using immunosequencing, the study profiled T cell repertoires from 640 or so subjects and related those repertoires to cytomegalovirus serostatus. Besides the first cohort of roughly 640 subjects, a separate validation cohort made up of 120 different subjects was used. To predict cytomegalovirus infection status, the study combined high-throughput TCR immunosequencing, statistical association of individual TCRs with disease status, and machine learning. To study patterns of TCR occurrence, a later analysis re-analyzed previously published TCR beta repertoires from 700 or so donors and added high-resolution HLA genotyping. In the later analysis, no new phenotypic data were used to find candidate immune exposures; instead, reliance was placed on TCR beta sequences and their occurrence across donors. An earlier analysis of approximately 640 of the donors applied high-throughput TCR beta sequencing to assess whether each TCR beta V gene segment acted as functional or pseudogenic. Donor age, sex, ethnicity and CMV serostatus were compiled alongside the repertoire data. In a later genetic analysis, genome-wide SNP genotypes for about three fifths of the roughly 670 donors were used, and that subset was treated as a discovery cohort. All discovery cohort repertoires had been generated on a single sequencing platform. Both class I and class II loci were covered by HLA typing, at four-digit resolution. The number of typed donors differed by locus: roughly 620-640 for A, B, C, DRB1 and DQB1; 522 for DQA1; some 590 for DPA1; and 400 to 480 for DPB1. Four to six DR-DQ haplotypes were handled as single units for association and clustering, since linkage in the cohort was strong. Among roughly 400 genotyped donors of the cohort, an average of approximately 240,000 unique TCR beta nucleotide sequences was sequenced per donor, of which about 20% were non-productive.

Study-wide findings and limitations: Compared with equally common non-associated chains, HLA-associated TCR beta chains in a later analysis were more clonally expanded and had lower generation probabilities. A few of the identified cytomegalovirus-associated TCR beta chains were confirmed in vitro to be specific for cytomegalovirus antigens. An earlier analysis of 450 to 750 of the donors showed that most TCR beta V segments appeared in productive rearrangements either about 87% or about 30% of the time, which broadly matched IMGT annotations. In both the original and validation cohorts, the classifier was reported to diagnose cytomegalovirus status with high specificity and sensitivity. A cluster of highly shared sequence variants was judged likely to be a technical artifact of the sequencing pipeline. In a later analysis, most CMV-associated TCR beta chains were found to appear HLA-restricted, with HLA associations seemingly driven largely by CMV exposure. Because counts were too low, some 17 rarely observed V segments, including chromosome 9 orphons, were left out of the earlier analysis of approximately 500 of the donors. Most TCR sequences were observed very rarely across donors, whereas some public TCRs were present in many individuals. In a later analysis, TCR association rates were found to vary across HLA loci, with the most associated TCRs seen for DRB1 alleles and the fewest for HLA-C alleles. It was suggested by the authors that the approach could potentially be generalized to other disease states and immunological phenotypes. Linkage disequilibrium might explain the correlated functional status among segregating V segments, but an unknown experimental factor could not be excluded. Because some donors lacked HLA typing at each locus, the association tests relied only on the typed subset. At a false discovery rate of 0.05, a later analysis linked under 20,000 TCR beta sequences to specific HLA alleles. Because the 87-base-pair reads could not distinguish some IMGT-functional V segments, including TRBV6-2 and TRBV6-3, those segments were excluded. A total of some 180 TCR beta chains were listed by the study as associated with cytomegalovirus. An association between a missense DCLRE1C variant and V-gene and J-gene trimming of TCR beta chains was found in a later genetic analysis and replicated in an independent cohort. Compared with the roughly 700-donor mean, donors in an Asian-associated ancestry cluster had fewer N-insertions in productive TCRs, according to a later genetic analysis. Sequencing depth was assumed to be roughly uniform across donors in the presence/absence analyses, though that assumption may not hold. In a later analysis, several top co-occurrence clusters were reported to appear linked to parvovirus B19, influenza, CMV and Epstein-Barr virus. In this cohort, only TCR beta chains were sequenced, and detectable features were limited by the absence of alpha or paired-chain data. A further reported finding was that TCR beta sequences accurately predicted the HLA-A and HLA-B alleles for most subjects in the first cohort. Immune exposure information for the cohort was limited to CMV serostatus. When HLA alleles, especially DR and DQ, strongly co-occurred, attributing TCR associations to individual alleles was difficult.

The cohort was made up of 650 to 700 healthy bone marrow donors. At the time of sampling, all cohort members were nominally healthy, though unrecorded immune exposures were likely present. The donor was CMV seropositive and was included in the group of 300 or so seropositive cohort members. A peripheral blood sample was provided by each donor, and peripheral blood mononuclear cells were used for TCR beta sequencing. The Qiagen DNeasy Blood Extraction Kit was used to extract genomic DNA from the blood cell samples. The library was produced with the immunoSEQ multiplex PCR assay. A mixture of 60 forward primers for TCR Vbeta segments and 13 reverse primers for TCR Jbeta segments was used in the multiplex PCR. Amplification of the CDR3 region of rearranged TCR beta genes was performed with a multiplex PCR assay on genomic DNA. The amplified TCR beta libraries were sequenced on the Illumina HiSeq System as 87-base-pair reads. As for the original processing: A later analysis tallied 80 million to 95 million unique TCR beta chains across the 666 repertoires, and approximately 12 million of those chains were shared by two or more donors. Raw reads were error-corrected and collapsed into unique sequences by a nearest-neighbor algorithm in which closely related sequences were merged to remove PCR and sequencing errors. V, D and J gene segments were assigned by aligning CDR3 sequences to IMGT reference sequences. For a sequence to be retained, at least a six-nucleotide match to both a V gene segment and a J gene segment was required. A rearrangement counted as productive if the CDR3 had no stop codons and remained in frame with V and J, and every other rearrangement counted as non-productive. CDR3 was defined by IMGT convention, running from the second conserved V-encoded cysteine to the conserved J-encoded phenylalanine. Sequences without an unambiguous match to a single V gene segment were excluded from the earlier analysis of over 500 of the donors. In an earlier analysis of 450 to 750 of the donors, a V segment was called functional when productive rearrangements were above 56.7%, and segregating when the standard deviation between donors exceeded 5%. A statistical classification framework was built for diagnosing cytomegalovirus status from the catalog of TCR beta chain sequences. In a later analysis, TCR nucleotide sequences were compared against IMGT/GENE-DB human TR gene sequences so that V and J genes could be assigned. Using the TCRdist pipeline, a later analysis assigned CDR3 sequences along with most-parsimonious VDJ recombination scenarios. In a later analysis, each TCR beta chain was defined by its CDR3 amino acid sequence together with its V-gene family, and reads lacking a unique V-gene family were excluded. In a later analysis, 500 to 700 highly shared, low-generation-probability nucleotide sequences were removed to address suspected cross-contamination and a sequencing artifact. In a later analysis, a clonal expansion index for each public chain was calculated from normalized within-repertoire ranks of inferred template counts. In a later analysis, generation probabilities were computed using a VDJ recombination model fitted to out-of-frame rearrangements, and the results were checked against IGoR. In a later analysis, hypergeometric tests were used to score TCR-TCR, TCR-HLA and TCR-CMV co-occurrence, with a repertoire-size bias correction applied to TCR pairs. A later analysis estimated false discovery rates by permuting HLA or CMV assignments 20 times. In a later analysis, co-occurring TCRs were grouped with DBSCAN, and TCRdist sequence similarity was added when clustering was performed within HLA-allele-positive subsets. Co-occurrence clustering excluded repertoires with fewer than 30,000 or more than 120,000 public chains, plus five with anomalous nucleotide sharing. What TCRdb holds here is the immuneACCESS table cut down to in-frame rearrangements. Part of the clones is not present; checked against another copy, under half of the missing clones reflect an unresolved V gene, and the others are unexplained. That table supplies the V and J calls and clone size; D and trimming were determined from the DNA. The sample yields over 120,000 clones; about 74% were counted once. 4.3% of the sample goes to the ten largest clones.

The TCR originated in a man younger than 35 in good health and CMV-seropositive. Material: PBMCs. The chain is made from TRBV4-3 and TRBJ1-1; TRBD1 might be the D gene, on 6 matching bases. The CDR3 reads CASSQDRGRGTEAFF. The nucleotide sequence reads TGCGCCAGCAGCCAAGATAGGGGCAGGGGTACTGAAGCTTTCTTT.